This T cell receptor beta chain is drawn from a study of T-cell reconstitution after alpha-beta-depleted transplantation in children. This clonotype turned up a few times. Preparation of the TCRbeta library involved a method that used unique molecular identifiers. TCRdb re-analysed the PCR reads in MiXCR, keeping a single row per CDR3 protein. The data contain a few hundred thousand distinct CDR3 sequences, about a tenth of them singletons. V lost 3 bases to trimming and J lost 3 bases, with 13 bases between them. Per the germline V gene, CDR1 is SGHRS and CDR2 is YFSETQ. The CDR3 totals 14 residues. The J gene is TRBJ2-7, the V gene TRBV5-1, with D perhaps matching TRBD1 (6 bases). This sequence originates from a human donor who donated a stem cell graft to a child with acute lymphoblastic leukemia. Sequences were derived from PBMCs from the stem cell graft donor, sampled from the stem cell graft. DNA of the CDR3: TGCGCCAGCAGCTGGGGAGACAGGAGCTACGAGCAGTACTTC. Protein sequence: CASSWGDRSYEQYF. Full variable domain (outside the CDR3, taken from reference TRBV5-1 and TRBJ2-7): KAGVTQTPRYLIKTRGQQVTLSCSPISGHRSVSWYQQTPGQGLQFLFEYFSETQRNKGNFPGRFSGRQFSNSRSEMNVSTLELGDSALYLCASSWGDRSYEQYFGPGTRLTVT.